This paragraph covers one T cell receptor (beta chain) sequence. Its target is not known. Exclusion followed for patients with uncontrolled infection, other autoimmune disease, pregnancy or lactation. Clinical symptoms, serum thyroxine, TRAb, thyroid ultrasound and orbital computed tomography informed diagnoses. The length of the CDR3 is 14 residues. CDR1 is WNHNN, CDR2 SYGVQD, per germline (reference sequence). V gave up 6 bases and J gave up 1 base, with 13 bases separating them. RNA transcripts were the template for amplifying TCR beta CDR3 regions. The HTBI primer set drove a first-round RT-PCR of the TCR CDR3. TCRdb called the multiplex PCR reads again in MiXCR, with one record for every CDR3 protein. Of some 700,000 distinct CDR3 sequences in the sample, about 18% were seen once. This sample is part of a study of T cells in Graves' hyperthyroidism and ophthalmopathy. About the research overall: Peripheral blood was collected at initial diagnosis, before any treatment.

Findings and caveats of the study: In blood, most of the thyroid clonotypes expanded above 0.001 were also present.

The V and J genes are TRBV10-1 and TRBJ2-7; D unclear. Sequencing input: blood. This TCR came from a man aged 50 or older with Graves' hyperthyroidism. The CDR3 sequence is CASRPTRNSYEQYF. The DNA of the CDR3 is TGCGCCAGCAGGCCGACAAGGAATTCCTACGAGCAGTACTTC.